One sample yielded the 9 T cell receptor beta chains listed below, sequenced in a study of response to subunit inactivated influenza vaccine. TCRdb independently ran MiXCR on the RT-PCR reads; one entry per CDR3 protein. This table holds more than 400,000 distinct CDR3 sequences, over 9.5% found once. The sample was PBMCs from blood, taken roughly 46 days after vaccination. The source of these receptors is a man in his forties or fifties who received an inactivated influenza vaccine.

Worth noting for this clonotype: This may be a read error: a much more frequent sequence differs by one nucleotide. The chain uses TRBV20-1 and TRBJ2-7; D call uncertain. Germline CDR1 and CDR2: DFQATT and SNEGSKA (reference sequence). The V end lost 1 base, the J end lost 4 bases, and 11 bases lay between the germline ends. The CDR3 totals 13 residues. In DNA form, the CDR3 reads TGCAGTGCTAGAGTAGTGGGAAGATACGAGCAGTACTTC. Translation gives CSARVVGRYEQYF.

This clonotype appeared a single time. The genes are TRBV29-1 and TRBJ1-1; D call uncertain. The CDR3 sequence is 13 residues long. Germline CDR1 SQVTM, CDR2 ANQGSEA. V lost 1 base, J lost 2 bases, and 8 bases lay in between. The CDR3, as DNA: TGCAGCGTTGAAGGTGGGAGAAACACTGAAGCTTTCTTT. Protein product: CSVEGGRNTEAFF.

This clonotype turned up a few times. The genes are TRBV29-1 and TRBJ2-1; the D is unclear. CDR1 and CDR2 from the germline V gene are SQVTM and ANQGSEA. This CDR3 is 13 amino acids long. The V end lost 0 bases, the J end lost 7 bases, and 10 bases lay between the germline ends. CDR3 amino acids: CSVEDLTRNEQFF. CDR3 coding DNA: TGCAGCGTTGAAGATCTTACCCGGAATGAGCAGTTCTTC.

This clonotype was picked up a small number of times. The chain employs TRBV20-1 and TRBJ1-2, with TRBD1 matching 8 bases. Germline V gene lookup returns CDR1 DFQATT and CDR2 SNEGSKA (reference sequence). CDR3 size: 13 residues. V gave up 6 bases and J gave up 7 bases; unmatched junction bases: 10. The chain's CDR3 is CSAEQGVLSGYTF. The CDR3 DNA is TGCAGTGCGGAACAGGGGGTGTTAAGTGGCTACACCTTC.

The chain has TRBV5-5 and TRBJ2-3; 12 nucleotides match TRBD2. The CDR3 is made up of 15 amino acids. Germline values: CDR1 SGHKS, CDR2 YYEKEE (reference sequence). V shed 4 bases and J 5 bases; nucleotides not matched to a gene: 5. The CDR3, as DNA: TGTGCCAGCAGCCCTAGCGGGAGGGCCGAAGATACGCAGTATTTT. It translates to CASSPSGRAEDTQYF.

The CDR3 nucleotides are TGTGCCAGCAGTTTACCAGGGAGCTATGGAAACACCATATATTTT. It translates to CASSLPGSYGNTIYF. The V call is TRBV12-3 or TRBV12-4, the J call TRBJ1-3; the D gene is possibly TRBD1 (5 bases). The CDR3 totals 15 residues. The ends were cut back, 2 bases at V and 3 bases at J, with 11 bases in the middle.

This chain connects TRBV10-3 to TRBJ2-5, with D perhaps matching TRBD2 (5 bases). The germline gives CDR1 ENHRY, CDR2 SYGVKD. V shed 2 bases and J shed 2 bases, with 9 bases lying between them. The CDR3 sequence is 14 residues long. CDR3: CAISERGLQETQYF. The DNA for the CDR3 is TGTGCCATCAGTGAGCGTGGACTGCAAGAGACCCAGTACTTC.

This clonotype came up a few times. The rearrangement links TRBV3-1 to TRBJ2-6; 10 bases line up with TRBD1. The CDR3 contains 16 residues. Germline values: CDR1 LGHDT, CDR2 YNNKEL (reference sequence). The trim removed 5 bases at V and 2 bases at J, leaving 3 bases unmatched. CDR3 amino acids: CASSEGQGTGANVLTF. In DNA, the CDR3 is TGTGCCAGCAGCGAGGGACAGGGGACTGGGGCCAACGTCCTGACTTTC.

A few counts support this clonotype. The chain couples TRBV28 to TRBJ2-1, with D unresolved. V was pared by 6 bases and J by 3 bases, with 12 bases between. This CDR3 is 14 amino acids long. CDR1 is MDHEN and CDR2 is SYDVKM in the germline V gene. CDR3 in amino acids: CASRSHPGYNEQFF. In nucleotides, the CDR3 is TGTGCCAGCAGATCTCACCCCGGCTACAATGAGCAGTTCTTC.